These T cell receptor beta chains were read from a single sample in a study of blood T cells in healthy people across ages. TCRdb processed the 5' RACE reads anew with MiXCR; each CDR3 protein has one entry. The repertoire has under 2,000,000 distinct CDR3 sequences, around half of them found once; the top ten carry approximately 2%. Sequencing input: blood. The source is a woman aged 40 to 55 in good health. CDR3s include the opening cysteine and the closing phenylalanine or tryptophan. Fields, in order: D gene, J gene, V gene, clone size, CDR3 protein, CDR3 DNA. The D gene is left open where the match is weak. Clone sizes are given selectively: once, few, many, or a class where the clone is expanded.

D gene: .
J gene: TRBJ2-3
V gene: TRBV28
clone size: once
CDR3 protein: CASSTPGIGTDTQYF
CDR3 DNA: TGTGCCAGCAGTACGCCCGGGATAGGGACAGATACGCAGTATTTT

D gene: .
J gene: TRBJ1-2
V gene: TRBV6-5
clone size: .
CDR3 protein: CASSYSGPGNYGYTF
CDR3 DNA: TGTGCCAGCAGTTACTCGGGCCCAGGGAACTATGGCTACACCTTC

D gene: .
J gene: TRBJ1-6
V gene: TRBV20-1
clone size: .
CDR3 protein: CSASRGEYLHF
CDR3 DNA: TGCAGTGCTAGCAGAGGGGAGTACCTCCACTTT

D gene: .
J gene: TRBJ2-6
V gene: TRBV28
clone size: .
CDR3 protein: CASSAPGTARANVLTF
CDR3 DNA: TGTGCCAGCAGTGCCCCCGGGACGGCGAGGGCCAACGTCCTGACTTTC

D gene: .
J gene: TRBJ2-5
V gene: TRBV6-1
clone size: few
CDR3 protein: CASSPEYF
CDR3 DNA: TGTGCCAGCTCTCCGGAGTACTTC

D gene: .
J gene: TRBJ2-5
V gene: TRBV5-1
clone size: .
CDR3 protein: CASRSGELEKRETQYF
CDR3 DNA: TGCGCCAGCAGATCCGGGGAGCTTGAGAAAAGGGAGACCCAGTACTTC

D gene: .
J gene: TRBJ2-1
V gene: TRBV2
clone size: .
CDR3 protein: CASCCGQTYNEQFF
CDR3 DNA: TGTGCCAGCTGTTGCGGCCAGACCTACAATGAGCAGTTCTTC

D gene: .
J gene: TRBJ1-2
V gene: TRBV28
clone size: .
CDR3 protein: CASAPGTSYGYTF
CDR3 DNA: TGTGCCAGCGCCCCGGGAACATCATATGGCTACACCTTC

D gene: .
J gene: TRBJ1-6
V gene: TRBV4-3
clone size: .
CDR3 protein: CASSSRQGSRENSPLHF
CDR3 DNA: TGCGCCAGCAGCTCCCGGCAGGGGTCAAGAGAAAATTCACCCCTCCACTTT

D gene: .
J gene: TRBJ2-3
V gene: TRBV28
clone size: .
CDR3 protein: CASSLVQIRGATQYF
CDR3 DNA: TGTGCCAGCAGTTTAGTCCAAATCAGGGGAGCTACGCAGTATTTT

D gene: TRBD2
J gene: TRBJ2-7
V gene: TRBV20-1
clone size: .
CDR3 protein: CSARDYRLAGGKRSYEQYF
CDR3 DNA: TGCAGTGCTAGAGACTATCGGCTAGCGGGGGGAAAACGCTCCTACGAGCAGTACTTC

D gene: .
J gene: TRBJ1-3
V gene: TRBV20-1
clone size: .
CDR3 protein: CSARAAGSGNTIYF
CDR3 DNA: TGCAGTGCTAGAGCTGCCGGCTCTGGAAACACCATATATTTT

D gene: .
J gene: TRBJ1-1
V gene: TRBV29-1
clone size: .
CDR3 protein: CSVDLGTEAFF
CDR3 DNA: TGCAGCGTGGACTTAGGCACTGAAGCTTTCTTT

D gene: TRBD2
J gene: TRBJ2-5
V gene: TRBV12-3/TRBV12-4
clone size: few
CDR3 protein: CASSLGALAGGQETQYF
CDR3 DNA: TGTGCCAGCAGTTTAGGGGCCCTAGCGGGGGGCCAAGAGACCCAGTACTTC

D gene: .
J gene: TRBJ2-7
V gene: TRBV6-2/TRBV6-3
clone size: .
CDR3 protein: CASSYIPAYEQYF
CDR3 DNA: TGTGCCAGCAGTTACATCCCCGCCTACGAGCAGTACTTC

D gene: .
J gene: TRBJ2-4
V gene: TRBV6-6
clone size: .
CDR3 protein: CASSYFDRGQAKNIQYF
CDR3 DNA: TGTGCCAGCAGTTACTTCGATAGAGGGCAAGCCAAAAACATTCAGTACTTC

D gene: TRBD1
J gene: TRBJ2-5
V gene: TRBV12-3/TRBV12-4
clone size: .
CDR3 protein: CASGDRGDQETQYF
CDR3 DNA: TGTGCCAGCGGAGACAGGGGCGACCAAGAGACCCAGTACTTC

D gene: .
J gene: TRBJ1-2
V gene: TRBV27
clone size: .
CDR3 protein: CASSLSRGSSYTF
CDR3 DNA: TGTGCCAGCAGTTTATCTAGGGGTAGTTCCTACACCTTC

D gene: .
J gene: TRBJ1-4
V gene: TRBV20-1
clone size: .
CDR3 protein: CSAVDDLIINEKLFF
CDR3 DNA: TGCAGTGCTGTAGACGATTTGATTATTAATGAAAAACTGTTTTTT

D gene: .
J gene: TRBJ1-1
V gene: TRBV4-3
clone size: many
CDR3 protein: CASSQKGTWNTEAFF
CDR3 DNA: TGCGCCAGCAGCCAAAAGGGAACTTGGAACACTGAAGCTTTCTTT

D gene: .
J gene: TRBJ2-1
V gene: TRBV12-3/TRBV12-4
clone size: few
CDR3 protein: CASTRRDEQFF
CDR3 DNA: TGTGCCAGCACCCGACGGGATGAGCAGTTCTTC

D gene: .
J gene: TRBJ2-5
V gene: TRBV20-1
clone size: .
CDR3 protein: CSARGGSPVPETQYF
CDR3 DNA: TGCAGTGCTAGAGGTGGCTCCCCTGTTCCAGAGACCCAGTACTTC

D gene: .
J gene: TRBJ2-1
V gene: TRBV9
clone size: .
CDR3 protein: CASSVVMNGQFF
CDR3 DNA: TGTGCCAGCAGCGTAGTAATGAATGGGCAGTTCTTC

D gene: .
J gene: TRBJ1-1
V gene: TRBV20-1
clone size: .
CDR3 protein: CSALKTRGEIEAFF
CDR3 DNA: TGCAGTGCTCTCAAGACAAGGGGTGAAATTGAAGCTTTCTTT

D gene: TRBD2
J gene: TRBJ2-5
V gene: TRBV4-2
clone size: .
CDR3 protein: CASSRRLAKEETQYF
CDR3 DNA: TGTGCCAGCAGCCGCCGACTAGCCAAAGAAGAGACCCAGTACTTC

D gene: TRBD1
J gene: TRBJ1-2
V gene: TRBV28
clone size: .
CDR3 protein: CASSTSGGFWGYTF
CDR3 DNA: TGTGCCAGCAGTACCTCAGGGGGCTTTTGGGGCTACACCTTC

D gene: TRBD2
J gene: TRBJ2-1
V gene: TRBV27
clone size: .
CDR3 protein: CASSLATSGLITGLAGNEQFF
CDR3 DNA: TGTGCCAGCAGTTTGGCGACCTCGGGACTGATAACCGGACTAGCGGGCAATGAGCAGTTCTTC

D gene: TRBD1
J gene: TRBJ1-4
V gene: TRBV29-1
clone size: .
CDR3 protein: CSGGTATNEKLFF
CDR3 DNA: TGCAGCGGAGGGACAGCAACTAATGAAAAACTGTTTTTT

D gene: .
J gene: TRBJ1-1
V gene: TRBV28
clone size: .
CDR3 protein: CASSIPGRLNTEAFF
CDR3 DNA: TGTGCCAGCAGTATCCCGGGACGGCTGAACACTGAAGCTTTCTTT

D gene: TRBD2
J gene: TRBJ2-3
V gene: TRBV27
clone size: .
CDR3 protein: CASSWSSGTYTDTQYF
CDR3 DNA: TGTGCCAGCAGTTGGTCTAGCGGGACTTACACAGATACGCAGTATTTT

D gene: TRBD2
J gene: TRBJ2-1
V gene: TRBV4-2
clone size: .
CDR3 protein: CASSHGLAGQGGNEQFF
CDR3 DNA: TGTGCCAGCAGCCATGGACTAGCGGGCCAGGGCGGGAATGAGCAGTTCTTC

D gene: .
J gene: TRBJ2-7
V gene: TRBV12-3/TRBV12-4
clone size: many
CDR3 protein: CASSISYEQYF
CDR3 DNA: TGTGCCAGCAGTATAAGCTACGAGCAGTACTTC

D gene: TRBD2
J gene: TRBJ2-3
V gene: TRBV25-1
clone size: .
CDR3 protein: CASSEPSGGSTDTQYF
CDR3 DNA: TGTGCCAGCAGTGAACCTAGCGGGGGTAGCACAGATACGCAGTATTTT

D gene: .
J gene: TRBJ2-1
V gene: TRBV6-2/TRBV6-3
clone size: few
CDR3 protein: CASIMGGGRYNEQFF
CDR3 DNA: TGTGCCAGCATCATGGGTGGGGGACGCTACAATGAGCAGTTCTTC

D gene: .
J gene: TRBJ2-1
V gene: TRBV24-1
clone size: .
CDR3 protein: CATSDPGPPNEQFF
CDR3 DNA: TGTGCCACCAGTGATCCGGGACCCCCAAATGAGCAGTTCTTC

D gene: .
J gene: TRBJ1-2
V gene: TRBV7-6
clone size: .
CDR3 protein: CASSLEPPRSGAANYGYTF
CDR3 DNA: TGTGCCAGCAGCTTAGAGCCGCCACGGAGTGGGGCAGCGAACTATGGCTACACCTTC

D gene: .
J gene: TRBJ2-5
V gene: TRBV20-1
clone size: .
CDR3 protein: CSASWPLLETQYF
CDR3 DNA: TGCAGTGCTTCCTGGCCCTTATTAGAGACCCAGTACTTC

D gene: .
J gene: TRBJ2-5
V gene: TRBV21-1
clone size: .
CDR3 protein: CASSALRGGRQETQYF
CDR3 DNA: TGTGCCAGCAGCGCCCTGAGGGGAGGACGGCAAGAGACCCAGTACTTC

D gene: .
J gene: TRBJ1-5
V gene: TRBV6-5
clone size: .
CDR3 protein: CASSPTRPTSNQPQHF
CDR3 DNA: TGTGCCAGCAGTCCCACTCGACCCACTAGCAATCAGCCCCAGCATTTT

D gene: TRBD1
J gene: TRBJ1-1
V gene: TRBV25-1
clone size: .
CDR3 protein: CASRRQGLTEAFF
CDR3 DNA: TGTGCCAGCAGGAGACAGGGACTCACTGAAGCTTTCTTT

D gene: .
J gene: TRBJ2-3
V gene: TRBV7-3
clone size: .
CDR3 protein: CAGSLTSVSSDTQYF
CDR3 DNA: TGTGCCGGCAGCTTAACGTCAGTTAGCTCAGATACGCAGTATTTT

D gene: .
J gene: TRBJ2-1
V gene: TRBV2
clone size: .
CDR3 protein: CASKQGSTYNEQFF
CDR3 DNA: TGTGCCAGCAAGCAGGGATCAACCTACAATGAGCAGTTCTTC

D gene: .
J gene: TRBJ2-5
V gene: TRBV4-2
clone size: .
CDR3 protein: CASSQLMETGTQYF
CDR3 DNA: TGTGCCAGCAGCCAACTTATGGAGACTGGGACCCAGTACTTC